A single sample gave rise to the 22 T cell receptor beta chains below, sequenced in a study of blood T cell repertoires in COVID-19. Profiled with immunoSEQ multiplex PCR; TCRdb holds only in-frame clones, not every one. The sample lists 250,000 to 300,000 clones; approximately 85% were seen once. The material sequenced was peripheral blood. These receptors all come from a man in his fifties with active or convalescent COVID-19.

Only one count was recorded for this clone. The chain recombines TRBV28 with TRBJ1-3; TRBD1 matches 10 bases. The J segment lost 8 bases and the V segment lost 7 bases, leaving 8 bases of the junction unmatched. The CDR3 length is 14 residues. Germline loops: CDR1 MDHEN, CDR2 SYDVKM. The CDR3, as DNA: TGTGCCAGCATTCCCGGGACAGGGGTTCACACCATATATTTT. This translates into CASIPGTGVHTIYF.

The chain is built from TRBV29-1 and TRBJ1-1, with D possibly matching TRBD1 (5 bases). V lost 7 bases and J 4 bases, leaving 25 bases between the germline ends. Germline V gives CDR1 SQVTM, CDR2 ANQGSEA. The CDR3 loop spans 16 amino acids. CDR3 protein: CSAGDSPGRGGTEAFF. As DNA, the CDR3 is TGCAGCGCCGGGGACTCGCCCGGCCGGGGGGGCACTGAAGCTTTCTTT.

This clone appeared a few times. The V call is TRBV9, the J call TRBJ2-5; TRBD1 matches at 7 bases. The germline V gene encodes CDR1 SGDLS and CDR2 YYNGEE. V dropped 3 bases and J dropped 1; count of bases not matched to a gene: 6. There are 15 residues in the CDR3. CDR3 bases: TGTGCCAGCAGCGCGACAGGGCTCGTCCAAGAGACCCAGTACTTC. Protein: CASSATGLVQETQYF.

CDR3 DNA sequence: TGTGCCAGCACTCGCCGCGGACTAGCGGGAGGGCCTGGAAACACCGGGGAGCTGTTTTTT. Translated: CASTRRGLAGGPGNTGELFF. This chain links TRBV27 with TRBJ2-2; 15 bases map to TRBD2. The length of the CDR3 is 20 residues. V was pared by 7 bases and J by 2 bases, with 14 bases of the junction left unmatched. The V gene's germline CDR1 is MNHEY and CDR2 SMNVEV (reference sequence).

This clone was seen once. V is TRBV2 and J is TRBJ1-2, with 8 bases that match TRBD1. With V trimmed by 11 bases and J by 4 bases, 21 bases remained unmatched. Germline values: CDR1 SNHLY, CDR2 FYNNEI. The CDR3 has 17 residues. CDR3 residues: CAANPSRDRTGSYGYTF. In DNA form, the CDR3 reads TGTGCCGCAAACCCATCCCGGGACAGGACGGGGAGCTATGGCTACACCTTC.

The rearrangement joins TRBV19 to TRBJ2-1, with 13 nucleotides matching TRBD2. V was clipped by 3 bases and J by 3 bases; unmatched bases: 14. CDR1 LNHDA and CDR2 SQIVND come from the germline V gene (reference sequence). The CDR3 runs 20 residues. The CDR3 bases are TGTGCCAGTAGTATTCTCGGGGGACTAGCGGGATACCCGATCTACAATGAGCAGTTCTTC. Translated, it gives CASSILGGLAGYPIYNEQFF. Together with reference TRBV19 and TRBJ2-1, the CDR3 gives the full variable domain: DGGITQSPKYLFRKEGQNVTLSCEQNLNHDAMYWYRQDPGQGLRLIYYSQIVNDFQKGDIAEGYSVSREKKESFPLTVTSAQKNPTAFYLCASSILGGLAGYPIYNEQFFGPGTRLTVL.

The chain carries TRBV7-2 and TRBJ1-5; 12 bases map to TRBD1. The CDR3 extends over 17 amino acids. In germline, CDR1 is SGHTA, CDR2 FQGNSA. After removal of 5 bases from V and 7 bases from J, the junction contained 12 bases not matched to a gene. The CDR3 DNA follows: TGTGCCAGCAGCCCGAGGGTTGGGACAGGGGGCGTCCAGCCCCAGCATTTT. Translating it yields CASSPRVGTGGVQPQHF.

The rearrangement links TRBV2 to TRBJ1-4; D not certain. Deletions cut 6 bases from V and 11 bases from J, with 16 bases between. CDR3 length equals 13 residues. Germline V gene lookup returns CDR1 SNHLY and CDR2 FYNNEI. The CDR3: CASRSTEGGKLFF. CDR3 nucleotides: TGTGCCAGCAGATCAACGGAGGGAGGGAAACTGTTTTTT.

The chain uses TRBV3-1 (or the pseudogene TRBV3-2) and TRBJ2-2; 8 bases align to TRBD2. Germline V gene sequence: CDR1 LGHDT, CDR2 YNNKEL (reference sequence). This CDR3 has 16 amino acids. Trimming removed 0 bases from V and 6 bases from J; junction bases left unmatched: 6. In DNA form, the CDR3 reads TGTGCCAGCAGCCAAGAAGCGGGGGTTAGGTCCGGGGAGCTGTTTTTT. Its translation is CASSQEAGVRSGELFF.

This clone was observed a single time. This CDR3 reads CASTGGGLHEQYF. Written as DNA, the CDR3 is TGTGCCAGCACCGGGGGGGGGCTCCACGAGCAGTACTTC. The chain carries TRBV6-5 and TRBJ2-7; 8 bases agree with TRBD2. Trimming at V came to 7 bases and at J to 5 bases, leaving 7 bases not matched to a gene. Germline V gene sequence: CDR1 MNHEY, CDR2 SVGAGI. The CDR3 totals 13 residues.

This clone was recorded only once. The V call is TRBV12-1, the J call TRBJ1-2; whether TRBD1, the table's D call, matches the DNA was not checked. TRBV12-1 is reported as a pseudogene. This CDR3 contains 16 residues. The CDR3 reads CASSFSGTGPQSGYTF. The DNA of the CDR3 is TGTGCCAGCAGCTTTTCCGGGACAGGGCCCCAAAGTGGCTACACCTTC.

V usage is TRBV5-1 and J usage is TRBJ2-5, with 8 bases lining up with TRBD1. This CDR3 is 17 amino acids long. Germline V CDR1 and CDR2: SGHRS, YFSETQ. Trimming cost V 3 bases and J 3 bases; bases outside gene matches: 13. The CDR3 spells CASSSRDRPRRKETQYF. The CDR3 bases are TGCGCCAGCAGCTCCAGGGACAGGCCACGTAGAAAAGAGACCCAGTACTTC.

The chain employs TRBV12-3 or TRBV12-4 and TRBJ1-2, with 7 bases that match TRBD1. J was trimmed by 4 bases and V by 3 bases; bases with no gene match: 2. The CDR3 totals 13 residues. The CDR3 spells CASSFDRAYGYTF. The CDR3 nucleotides read TGTGCCAGCAGTTTCGACAGGGCCTATGGCTACACCTTC.

This rearrangement joins TRBV30 to TRBJ1-5; tentative D call: TRBD1 (6 bases). The CDR3 contains 15 residues. V was cut by 0 bases and J by 4 bases, with 13 bases left in between. CDR1 and CDR2 (germline): GTSNPN, SVGIG (reference sequence). The CDR3 DNA follows: TGTGCCTGGAGTGTACCCGACAGGCTGAATCAGCCCCAGCATTTT. Its translation is CAWSVPDRLNQPQHF.

The rearrangement uses TRBV4-1 and TRBJ1-5; D remains unclear. The CDR3 consists of 14 residues. Germline loops: CDR1 MGHRA, CDR2 YSYEKL. The germline V and J ends were trimmed by 0 bases and 4 bases, with 7 bases remaining between them. The chain's CDR3 is CASSQDGLNQPQHF. For the CDR3, the DNA is TGCGCCAGCAGCCAAGACGGTTTAAATCAGCCCCAGCATTTT.

This sequence joins TRBV27 and TRBJ2-2; 13 bases line up with TRBD2. Trimming cost V 5 bases and J 5 bases; bases outside gene matches: 5. The germline V gene has CDR1 MNHEY and CDR2 SMNVEV (reference sequence). The CDR3 loop spans 16 amino acids. The CDR3 DNA sequence: TGTGCCAGCAGTCTACTAGCGGGAGGGACAACCGGGGAGCTGTTTTTT. It is translated as CASSLLAGGTTGELFF.

CDR3: CATRQGGYGYTF. Written as DNA, the CDR3 is TGTGCCACTCGGCAGGGTGGCTATGGCTACACCTTC. The chain joins TRBV19 to TRBJ1-2; a weak D match, TRBD1 (5 bases). Trimming removed 10 bases from V and 4 bases from J, with 13 bases in between. This CDR3 spans 12 amino acids. Germline V gene data show CDR1 as LNHDA and CDR2 as SQIVND (reference sequence).

The chain is built from TRBV6-5 and TRBJ2-7; D is unresolved. Germline CDR1 MNHEY, CDR2 SVGAGI. The CDR3 spans 14 residues. Trimming removed 6 bases from V and 2 bases from J, with 14 bases in between. The DNA for the CDR3 is TGTGCCAGCAGCGATTTAGCCGGTCCCTACGAGCAGTACTTC. Amino acid sequence: CASSDLAGPYEQYF.

The genes are TRBV3-1 (or the pseudogene TRBV3-2) and TRBJ2-1; 10 nucleotides align to TRBD1. Germline V CDR1 and CDR2: LGHDT, YNNKEL (reference sequence). Trimming took 5 bases from V and 0 from J; bases not matched to a gene: 10. The CDR3 covers 18 residues. CDR3: CASSSRQGAAFSYNEQFF. DNA of the CDR3: TGTGCCAGCAGCTCGCGACAGGGGGCCGCCTTCTCCTACAATGAGCAGTTCTTC.

The chain is built from TRBV29-1 and TRBJ1-1, with a possible D match to TRBD1 (6 bases). V was clipped by 6 bases and J by 0 bases, with 11 bases between them. CDR1 is SQVTM, CDR2 ANQGSEA, per germline. CDR3 size: 13 residues. The CDR3 DNA reads TGCAGCGTAGCCAGGGGTCTGAACACTGAAGCTTTCTTT. Protein sequence: CSVARGLNTEAFF. Combining the CDR3 with reference TRBV29-1 and TRBJ1-1 gives the whole variable domain SAVISQKPSRDICQRGTSLTIQCQVDSQVTMMFWYRQQPGQSLTLIATANQGSEATYESGFVIDKFPISRPNLTFSTLTVSNMSPEDSSIYLCSVARGLNTEAFFGQGTRLTVV.

The chain is built from TRBV10-3 and TRBJ2-5, with 7 positions matching TRBD1. Trimming took 10 bases from V and 5 from J; bases not matched to a gene: 10. CDR1 and CDR2 (germline): ENHRY, SYGVKD. CDR3 length equals 13 residues. This CDR3 reads CATATGNGETQYF. In DNA form, the CDR3 reads TGTGCCACAGCGACAGGGAATGGCGAGACCCAGTACTTC.

CDR3 loop: CASSSYRGTEAFF. In DNA, the CDR3 is TGTGCCAGCAGCTCCTACAGGGGCACTGAAGCTTTCTTT. The rearrangement joins TRBV13 to TRBJ1-1, with 7 bases that match TRBD1. The V and J ends lost 4 bases and 4 bases, in that order; junction bases with no gene match: 3. From germline, CDR1 is PRHDT and CDR2 FYEKMQ (reference sequence). The CDR3 has 13 residues.